The next 26 T cell receptor beta chains were all read from a single sample in a study of blood T cells in healthy people across ages. Primed by a sample-barcoded 5' primer and a J-beta primer mix, a second PCR proceeded for about 7 to 11 cycles. TCRdb called the 5' RACE reads again in MiXCR, with one record for every CDR3 protein. Counted here are about 640,000 distinct CDR3 sequences, roughly three fifths occurring once; the ten biggest clones make up over 30%. The sequenced sample consisted of blood. The receptors originated from a man in his 60s in good health.

The chain recombines TRBV12-5 with TRBJ2-1; 13 positions agree with TRBD2. Germline V gene lookup returns CDR1 LGHNT and CDR2 FRNRAP. The ends lost 1 base at V and 6 bases at J; junction bases unmatched: 15. This CDR3 region has 20 residues. The CDR3 spells CASGLATGLAGLYPGNEQFF. The CDR3, as DNA: TGTGCTAGTGGTTTGGCTACGGGACTAGCGGGATTGTACCCTGGCAATGAGCAGTTCTTC.

This chain connects TRBV7-2 to TRBJ2-5, with D possibly TRBD1 on 6 matching bases. V was trimmed by 0 bases and J by 7 bases, leaving 15 bases between them. The CDR3 is 15 residues long. The germline CDR1 and CDR2 sequences are SGHTA and FQGNSA. The CDR3 DNA reads as TGTGCCAGCAGCTTAGCCCCCGACAGGTACGGGACCCAGTACTTC. Amino acids: CASSLAPDRYGTQYF. Full variable domain (outside the CDR3, taken from reference TRBV7-2 and TRBJ2-5): GAGVSQSPSNKVTEKGKDVELRCDPISGHTALYWYRQSLGQGLEFLIYFQGNSAPDKSGLPSDRFSAERTGGSVSTLTIQRTQQEDSAVYLCASSLAPDRYGTQYFGPGTRLLVL.

The rearrangement links TRBV18 to TRBJ2-5, with D perhaps matching TRBD2 (6 bases). The ends were cut back, 4 bases at V and 5 bases at J, with 20 bases in the middle. The germline CDR1 and CDR2 sequences are KGHSH and LQKENI. CDR3 size: 16 residues. The CDR3 bases are TGTGCCAGCTCACGCGCCGGGACTGCCCCCCGGGAGACCCAGTACTTC. Translation: CASSRAGTAPRETQYF.

This CDR3 is CASKDLSWTEAFF. The CDR3 DNA reads as TGTGCCAGCAAGGACCTGAGTTGGACTGAAGCTTTCTTT. The chain joins TRBV2 to TRBJ1-1, with unresolved D. This CDR3 has 13 residues. V shed 7 bases and J shed 5 bases, with 14 bases lying between them. The germline gives CDR1 SNHLY, CDR2 FYNNEI.

This clonotype was detected once. This chain links TRBV7-9 with TRBJ1-4, with D possibly matching TRBD1 (6 bases). V lost 0 bases to trimming and J lost 10 bases, with 12 bases between them. The CDR3 consists of 14 residues. CDR1 is SEHNR, CDR2 FQNEAQ, per germline (reference sequence). The CDR3 is CASSLAGHQGKLFF. DNA for the CDR3: TGTGCCAGCAGCTTAGCGGGACACCAGGGAAAACTGTTTTTT.

This clonotype has more than one count but fewer than ten. A much larger clone lies a single base off, so this may be a read error. The chain recombines TRBV6-6 with TRBJ2-1; 10 bases map to TRBD1. Trimming took 3 bases from V and 4 from J; bases not matched to a gene: 3. The germline gives CDR1 MNHNY, CDR2 SVGAGI (reference sequence). This CDR3 has 15 amino acids. DNA for the CDR3: TGTGCCAGCAGTTATGCGGACAGGGGGTACAATGAGCAGTTCTTC. It translates to CASSYADRGYNEQFF.

The J gene is TRBJ2-5, the V gene TRBV4-1; D not certain. Germline CDR1 MGHRA, CDR2 YSYEKL. Trimming left V 4 bases short and J 5 bases short, with 17 bases between. The CDR3 extends over 15 amino acids. In DNA, the CDR3 is TGCGCCAGCAGCCGAGGACCCATAGCCAGGGAGACCCAGTACTTC. Translating it yields CASSRGPIARETQYF.

This clonotype was seen more than once but under ten times. V gene TRBV5-1 combines with J gene TRBJ2-5, with D uncertain. The CDR3 covers 16 residues. The ends were cut back, 0 bases at V and 2 bases at J, with 14 bases in the middle. The germline V gene has CDR1 SGHRS and CDR2 YFSETQ. CDR3 DNA: TGCGCCAGCAGCTTGGGTACTACGTCCCCACAAGAGACCCAGTACTTC. Residues: CASSLGTTSPQETQYF.

This sequence joins TRBV20-1 and TRBJ1-2; D might be TRBD1 (5 bases). Germline V gene sequence: CDR1 DFQATT, CDR2 SNEGSKA (reference sequence). The CDR3 runs 13 residues. Trimming shortened V by 1 base and J by 3 bases, and 9 bases separated the two germline ends. The CDR3 DNA reads TGCAGTGCTAGAGTTGGGGGGGACTATGGCTACACCTTC. Amino acids: CSARVGGDYGYTF.

The chain links TRBV6-1 to TRBJ2-7, with 9 positions matching TRBD1. CDR1 and CDR2 (germline): MNHNS, SASEGT. This CDR3 comprises 18 residues. Losses at the gene ends were 8 bases for V and 2 bases for J; bases not matched to a gene: 19. The DNA of the CDR3 is TGTGCCAGCTCGGACAGGGGAGGACAAAGGACTTTAGCCTACGAGCAGTACTTC. Protein product: CASSDRGGQRTLAYEQYF.

The chain joins TRBV20-1 to TRBJ1-1, with a possible D match to TRBD1 (5 bases). The CDR3 length is 14 residues. Germline CDR1 DFQATT, CDR2 SNEGSKA (reference sequence). Trimming shortened V by 2 bases and J by 3 bases, and 13 bases separated the two germline ends. The CDR3 loop reads CSARSTALDTEAFF. CDR3 sequence (DNA): TGCAGTGCTAGATCGACAGCCCTTGACACTGAAGCTTTCTTT.

CDR3 residues: CASGFGGTPYNEQFF. CDR3 DNA: TGTGCTAGTGGTTTCGGCGGGACTCCCTACAATGAGCAGTTCTTC. The chain employs TRBV12-5 and TRBJ2-1, with D possibly matching TRBD2 (6 bases). Germline V gives CDR1 LGHNT, CDR2 FRNRAP. The CDR3 runs to 15 residues. The V end was cut by 3 bases, the J end by 2 bases, with 11 bases between.

V usage is TRBV20-1 and J usage is TRBJ1-2; no clear D. This CDR3 comprises 14 residues. CDR1 DFQATT and CDR2 SNEGSKA come from the germline V gene (reference sequence). V was shortened by 3 bases and J by 6 bases, with 17 bases between the two germline ends. The chain's CDR3 is CSASAPLDGDGYTF. Written as DNA, the CDR3 is TGCAGTGCTAGTGCTCCCTTGGACGGAGATGGCTACACCTTC.

This chain uses TRBV20-1 with TRBJ2-5, with D possibly being TRBD1 (5 bases). Germline V gene data show CDR1 as DFQATT and CDR2 as SNEGSKA (reference sequence). The CDR3 extends over 13 amino acids. Trimming left V 3 bases short and J 11 bases short, with 19 bases between. In nucleotides, the CDR3 is TGCAGTGCTAGTAGGGGTTCCTACAATGAGCAGTACTTC. As protein: CSASRGSYNEQYF.

This sequence joins TRBV7-6 and TRBJ2-5; 9 nucleotides agree with TRBD2. The CDR3 totals 14 residues. From germline, CDR1 is SGHVS and CDR2 FNYEAQ. Trimming took 8 bases from V and 6 from J; bases not matched to a gene: 10. CDR3 coding DNA: TGTGCCAGCGGATCCCCCAGCGGGGGGAAGACCCAGTACTTC. The encoded protein is CASGSPSGGKTQYF.

For the CDR3, the DNA is TGCAGTGCTCGCTCGTGGGGCGGGGATACGCAGTATTTT. This encodes CSARSWGGDTQYF. The V call is TRBV20-1, the J call TRBJ2-3; the D call may be TRBD1 or TRBD2 (5 bases each). The CDR3 is 13 residues long. V lost 5 bases to trimming and J lost 6 bases, with 15 bases between them. Per germline, CDR1 DFQATT and CDR2 SNEGSKA (reference sequence).

This clonotype came up once. J is TRBJ1-1 and V is TRBV4-1; D is unclear. CDR3 length: 14 residues. Trimming cost V 1 base and J 4 bases, with 10 bases left between them. Germline loops: CDR1 MGHRA, CDR2 YSYEKL. This CDR3 reads CASSQGRLVTEAFF. CDR3 bases: TGCGCCAGCAGCCAAGGCAGGCTGGTCACTGAAGCTTTCTTT.

This clonotype was picked up a small number of times. The V gene is TRBV11-2, the J gene TRBJ2-5, with 7 bases lining up with TRBD2. The CDR3 is made up of 16 amino acids. V dropped 2 bases and J dropped 2; count of bases not matched to a gene: 8. The germline V gene encodes CDR1 SGHAT and CDR2 FQNNGV. The CDR3, as DNA: TGTGCCAGCAGCTTACGCTCCGGGACTAAACAAGAGACCCAGTACTTC. This encodes CASSLRSGTKQETQYF.

This clonotype was picked up a small number of times. The chain carries TRBV18 and TRBJ1-5, with D possibly being TRBD1 (6 bases). The V end lost 4 bases, the J end lost 2 bases, and 18 bases lay between the germline ends. CDR1 KGHSH and CDR2 LQKENI come from the germline V gene. The CDR3 loop spans 17 amino acids. CDR3 in DNA: TGTGCCAGCTCACTAACCGGGACACTTACCGGCAATCAGCCCCAGCATTTT. Encoded protein: CASSLTGTLTGNQPQHF.

There are a few counts of this clonotype. The chain is built from TRBV7-9 and TRBJ2-1; 11 bases agree with TRBD2. The germline CDR1 and CDR2 sequences are SEHNR and FQNEAQ (reference sequence). CDR3 length: 16 residues. V shed 4 bases and J 5 bases; nucleotides not matched to a gene: 7. The CDR3 sequence: CASSSILAGDNNEQFF. DNA of the CDR3: TGTGCCAGCAGCTCAATACTAGCGGGGGATAACAATGAGCAGTTCTTC.

Note on this clonotype: An end of the junction does not agree with germline; a read error may underlie this. The J gene is TRBJ2-4, the V gene TRBV20-1, with unresolved D. The end of the DNA fits TRBJ2-7 better, so the J call may be wrong. The CDR3 extends over 12 amino acids. Per germline, CDR1 DFQATT and CDR2 SNEGSKA (reference sequence). CDR3 region: CSARRSSCEQYF. In DNA, the CDR3 is TGCAGTGCTAGGCGGTCCTCCTGCGAGCAGTACTTC.

This clonotype was counted a few times. CDR3 DNA sequence: TGTGCCAGCAGCCCCATTCCGGGACAGGAAGGCGATGGCTACACCTTC. Protein product: CASSPIPGQEGDGYTF. V and J are TRBV3-1 and TRBJ1-2, with 8 nucleotides matching TRBD1. The CDR3 is made up of 16 amino acids. Germline CDR1 reads LGHDT; CDR2 reads YNNKEL (reference sequence). Trimming at V came to 4 bases and at J to 6 bases, leaving 13 bases not matched to a gene.

The genes are TRBV20-1 and TRBJ2-4; no clear D gene. From germline, CDR1 is DFQATT and CDR2 SNEGSKA (reference sequence). This CDR3 has 15 residues. Trimming pared 3 bases from V and 1 base from J, leaving 13 bases between. This CDR3 reads CSARAQVGAKNIQYF. The DNA for the CDR3 is TGCAGTGCTAGGGCCCAGGTCGGGGCCAAAAACATTCAGTACTTC.

This chain links TRBV9 with TRBJ1-4; tentatively, D is TRBD1 (6 bases). The V and J ends lost 3 bases and 3 bases respectively, with 15 bases between them. This CDR3 is built from 16 residues. Germline V gene lookup returns CDR1 SGDLS and CDR2 YYNGEE. The CDR3 coding sequence is TGTGCCAGCAGCGCGACCCCAGGGGCCCCTAATGAAAAACTGTTTTTT. Translated, it gives CASSATPGAPNEKLFF. The entire variable domain, with the rest obtained from reference TRBV9 and TRBJ1-4, is as follows: DSGVTQTPKHLITATGQRVTLRCSPRSGDLSVYWYQQSLDQGLQFLIQYYNGEERAKGNILERFSAQQFPDLHSELNLSSLELGDSALYFCASSATPGAPNEKLFFGSGTQLSVL.

The rearrangement joins TRBV6-1 to TRBJ2-5, with D maybe TRBD2 (5 bases). The J call is doubtful: the DNA matches TRBJ2-7 better. This CDR3 spans 15 amino acids. Germline values: CDR1 MNHNS, CDR2 SASEGT. The CDR3 is CASSVAGLTGYEQYF. CDR3 DNA: TGTGCCAGCAGTGTAGCTGGGTTAACGGGGTACGAGCAGTACTTC.

The V and J genes are TRBV10-3 and TRBJ1-2; no clear D. Per germline, CDR1 ENHRY and CDR2 SYGVKD. The CDR3 has 12 amino acids. The CDR3 nucleotides are TGTGCAGGAGCTAGAGAGAACTATGGCTACACCTTC. It encodes CAGARENYGYTF.